This T cell receptor (beta chain) was retrieved from a study of CXCR3-negative and CXCR3-positive naive CD8 T cells. Study conclusions and caveats: Naive subsets were similarly diverse, while memory CD8+ repertoires were much less diverse. TRB CDR3s were more hydrophobic in CXCR3-positive than in CXCR3-negative naive cells.

From germline, CDR1 is DFQATT and CDR2 SNEGSKA (reference sequence). This CDR3 is 14 amino acids long. Regarding this clonotype: Its antigen is not identified.

Through 5' RACE with UMI labels, the TRB cDNA libraries were prepared. TCRdb reprocessed the 5' RACE reads, with one entry per CDR3 protein and no DNA. This repertoire includes some 130,000 distinct CDR3 sequences. The chain uses TRBV20-1 and TRBJ2-3; with no DNA, the TCRdb D assignment of TRBD1 cannot be verified. What was sequenced was naive CXCR3+ CD8+ T cells from blood. Subset given: CD45RO-CCR7+CD27+CD95- naive CD8+ T cells expressing CXCR3 (TNR3+). The clonotype comes from a human donor in good health. Some clones in this sample may be carry-over from other donors' samples. The CDR3 sequence is CSAYEAGGPDTQYF.